This T cell receptor beta chain was identified during a study of cytomegalovirus exposure and HLA in healthy donors. The study's findings and limits: Most TCR beta V segments were productive about 87% or about 30% of the time in an earlier analysis. Rarity held for most TCR sequences, but there were some public TCRs that occurred in many donors.

Worth noting for this clone: Its antigen is currently unknown.

Primers included in the PCR were 60 Vbeta and 13 Jbeta primers. Clones were sequenced by immunoSEQ multiplex PCR, and TCRdb holds only the in-frame ones, with some missing. Of about 140,000 clones detected, roughly 80% appear once; the ten largest clones hold about 3.8%. CDR1 is LGHNA, CDR2 YSLEER, per germline. The CDR3 length is 14 residues. V lost 1 base and J lost 7, with 13 bases in between. The TCR was taken from a man aged 40-55 years in good health and CMV-seropositive. The material sequenced was PBMCs. This sequence joins TRBV4-3 and TRBJ1-1; a possible D gene is TRBD1 (5 bases). The CDR3 sequence: CASSQALRQIEAFF. The CDR3 DNA sequence: TGCGCCAGCAGCCAAGCCCTAAGACAGATTGAAGCTTTCTTT.